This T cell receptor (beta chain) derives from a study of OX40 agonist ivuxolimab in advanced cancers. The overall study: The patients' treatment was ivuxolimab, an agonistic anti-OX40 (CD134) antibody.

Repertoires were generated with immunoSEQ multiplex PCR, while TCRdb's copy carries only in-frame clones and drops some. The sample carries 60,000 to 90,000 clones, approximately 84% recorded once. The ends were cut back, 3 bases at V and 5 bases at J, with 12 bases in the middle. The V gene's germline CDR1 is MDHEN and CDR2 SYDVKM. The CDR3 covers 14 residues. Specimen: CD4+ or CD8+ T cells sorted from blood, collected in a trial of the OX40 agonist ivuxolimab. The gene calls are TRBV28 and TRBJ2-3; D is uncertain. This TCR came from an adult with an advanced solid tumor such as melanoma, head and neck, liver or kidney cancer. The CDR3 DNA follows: TGTGCCAGCAGTTTTGGCCCAGTGGGAGATACGCAGTATTTT. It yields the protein CASSFGPVGDTQYF.